This T cell receptor (beta chain) was found in a study of T cells after yellow fever vaccination (dated 2019 in TCRdb). For the wider study: The SMART-Seq v4 Ultra Low Input RNA kit was used to prepare libraries from fractions with low cell numbers. Two healthy male donors made up the cohort, one aged 18 to 30 years and the other aged 30 to 39 years. Blood was drawn at multiple timepoints before and after primary and secondary immunization, with bulk PBMC replicates and cell subsets isolated. Bulk TCR alpha and beta repertoires were sequenced longitudinally to track T-cell clones before and after primary and booster YFV17D yellow fever vaccination.

Sample treatment or condition, as interpreted from the label and publication: live attenuated yellow fever vaccine strain. At every blood-draw timepoint, two biological replicates of bulk PBMCs were collected. PBMCs were isolated from peripheral blood using a standard Ficoll-Paque protocol. RNA was extracted with TriZol from bulk PBMCs, CD4 and CD8 fractions, and dextramer-positive and dextramer-negative fractions. Overall study results and their limits: After the booster, most clones that had expanded after primary vaccination were detected again (about 97% of CD4 and around 88% of CD8), suggesting broad maintenance of memory. A small share of clonotypes was detected in both CD4 and CD8 compartments, with the overlap likely arising from convergent recombination. Compared with the primary T-cell response, the secondary T-cell response was weaker but faster, peaking on day 5 rather than day 15. FACS-sorted repertoires could contain abundant contaminating clonotypes from the bulk population, so computational filtering was required. Because the study included only a couple of donors, the extent to which the findings can be generalized is limited.

TCR cDNA was synthesized by 5'RACE template switching, which introduced a universal primer site and unique molecular identifiers. Priming of cDNA synthesis was performed from both the TCR alpha and TCR beta constant segments. Libraries were amplified in two PCR steps, with sample barcodes and sequencing adapters added in the second step. Sequencing of libraries was done on Illumina HiSeq 2500 (2x100 bp) or NovaSeq (2x150 bp). The original pipeline was this. Reads were demultiplexed and collapsed into UMI consensus sequences with MIGEC, and V(D)J alignment was performed with MiXCR. Vaccine-responding clonotypes were identified with edgeR using replicate PBMC samples, with FDR below 0.01 and a log2 fold change above 5 up to day 15 being required. CD4 or CD8 identity was assigned to each bulk clonotype according to whether the clonotype was present at higher abundance in the sequenced CD4 repertoire or the sequenced CD8 repertoire. TCRdb ran its own pipeline on the public reads, namely fastp trimming at Q25 and MiXCR clone calling, and kept in-frame beta chains. Rows with a matching CDR3 protein are joined into one entry that keeps the most common DNA and genes. It is TCRdb's table, rather than the study itself, that gives the V and J calls and clone size. In all, the sample holds fewer than 350,000 distinct CDR3 sequences, and 8.5% to 9% of those were seen once. The top ten clones comprise around 17% of the sample.

There are 15 amino acids in the CDR3, from cysteine to phenylalanine inclusive. This entry keeps only the CDR3 DNA: 45 bases, framed from base 1. Looking up the germline V gene (reference sequence) yields CDR1 LNHDA and CDR2 SQIVND. V loses 5 bases of germline sequence and J loses 0 bases, and the interval between the two ends is 13 bases. This clonotype was counted many times. This receptor's antigen is unknown. There are no base qualities to consult, and no much larger clone falls within one base. This specimen consisted of PBMCs, obtained on the day of the first yellow fever vaccination. The clonotype was recovered from a man younger than 35 who received the YFV17D yellow fever vaccine. The chain is assembled from TRBV19 and TRBJ1-2; a confident D gene designation cannot be given. The DNA is as follows: TGTGCCAGTAGTCCGATGGACGGGGCTAACTATGGCTACACCTTC. Its product reads: CASSPMDGANYGYTF. With the rest looked up from the reference TRBV19 and TRBJ1-2 genes rather than sequenced, the full variable domain is DGGITQSPKYLFRKEGQNVTLSCEQNLNHDAMYWYRQDPGQGLRLIYYSQIVNDFQKGDIAEGYSVSREKKESFPLTVTSAQKNPTAFYLCASSPMDGANYGYTFGSGTRLTVV.